This TCR beta chain derives from a study of blood T cell repertoires in COVID-19. Study context: Samples came from the United States, Italy and Spain, spanning acute and convalescent COVID-19. T cells, B-cell-depleted T cells, or PBMCs supplied cDNA or gDNA.

Germline V lookup: CDR1 LGHNA, CDR2 YSLEER. This CDR3 is built from 13 residues. In the authors' workflow: Estimated nucleated cell counts came from reference gene primer amplification. Some clones are missing from TCRdb's copy, which holds only in-frame ones; the method was immunoSEQ multiplex PCR. The V and J calls and clone size were taken over from that table, and D and trimming were inferred from the DNA. Of roughly 500,000 clones detected, approximately 85% appear once; the ten largest clones hold about 3.2%. This clone was observed once. One end of the junction varies from germline; a read error may be responsible.

The sequenced sample was peripheral blood. This sequence was found in a human donor in a cohort sampled during active COVID-19. V usage is TRBV4-3 and J usage is TRBJ1-3, with D perhaps matching TRBD1 (5 bases). The CDR3 reads CASSQERGSTIYF. For the CDR3, the DNA is TGCGCCAGCAGCCAAGAAAGGGGAAGCACCATATATTTT.